There are a few counts of the clone carrying this T cell receptor beta chain. Its antigen is currently unknown. In germline, CDR1 is SGHTA, CDR2 FQGNSA. V was shortened by 1 base and J by 8 bases, with 8 bases between the two germline ends. This CDR3 is 12 amino acids long. The sample is drawn from a study of radiation and T cells in renal cell carcinoma. Broader study findings: Without pretreatment biopsies, baseline tumor clonotype presence was undetermined.

Time point specified: baseline pretreatment blood. Treatment noted: 15 Gy SBRT to primary tumor, nephrectomy 4 weeks later. Profiling relied on immunoSEQ multiplex PCR, and the TCRdb table lists in-frame clones only, not all of them. The data hold about 160,000 clones, with about 85% observed a single time. The V and J genes are TRBV7-2 and TRBJ1-2; D unclear. The sequences come from blood, collected from a patient whose treatment included radiotherapy and nephrectomy. The receptor comes from a woman aged 70-85 years with renal cell carcinoma. The CDR3 is CASSLETGGYTF. In DNA form, the CDR3 reads TGTGCCAGCAGCTTAGAAACCGGAGGCTACACCTTC.